These 21 T cell receptor beta chains came from one sample sequenced in a study of CD8+ T cells in alopecia areata. The treatment is: oral pan-JAK inhibitor, 5-10 mg twice daily. RNA extraction was followed by reverse transcription into cDNA, which acted as the sequencing template. Data came from immunoSEQ multiplex PCR; TCRdb stores just in-frame clones and leaves some out. The table has 150,000 to 250,000 clones, 55% to 75% seen once. The sample here was CD4+ T cells sorted from blood, taken at week 24, from a patient treated with tofacitinib. These receptors all stem from a human donor with alopecia areata.

This clone was counted once. The chain joins TRBV7-3 to TRBJ2-3; 13 bases line up with TRBD2. The germline gives CDR1 SGHTA, CDR2 FQGTGA. V lost 1 base, J lost 1 base, and 5 bases stayed unmatched. This CDR3 is 18 amino acids long. In nucleotides, the CDR3 is TGTGCCAGCAGCTTAATCCCCGGGACTAGCGGGGGCACAGATACGCAGTATTTT. Amino acid sequence: CASSLIPGTSGGTDTQYF.

V and J are TRBV6-6 and TRBJ2-7; D is uncertain. From germline, CDR1 is MNHNY and CDR2 SVGAGI (reference sequence). The germline V and J ends were trimmed by 0 bases and 1 base, with 7 bases remaining between them. CDR3 length: 14 residues. DNA of the CDR3: TGTGCCAGCAGTTACTCGGCCGGGTCCTACGAGCAGTACTTC. It encodes CASSYSAGSYEQYF.

This chain uses TRBV29-1 with TRBJ2-7; D may be TRBD1 (6 bases). The germline V gene encodes CDR1 SQVTM and CDR2 ANQGSEA. The CDR3 runs to 13 residues. Trimming took 3 bases from V and 9 from J, leaving 18 bases between them. The CDR3 loop is CSVETGTGYPQYF. The CDR3 DNA reads as TGCAGCGTTGAGACCGGTACAGGGTACCCGCAGTACTTC.

This clone was detected only once. This chain connects TRBV6-5 to TRBJ2-5; D ambiguous. Germline V gene lookup returns CDR1 MNHEY and CDR2 SVGAGI. The CDR3 has 14 amino acids. V was trimmed by 0 bases and J by 5 bases, leaving 10 bases between them. CDR3 sequence (DNA): TGTGCCAGCAGTTACTCGGCCCACGGGGAGACCCAGTACTTC. Translated: CASSYSAHGETQYF.

The chain combines TRBV7-2 with TRBJ1-6, with TRBD1 matching over 10 bases. The CDR3 contains 15 residues. J lost 10 bases, V lost 3 bases, and 6 bases had no gene match. Germline CDR1 SGHTA, CDR2 FQGNSA. CDR3 protein: CASSFDRGRLSPLHF. CDR3 bases: TGTGCCAGCAGCTTTGACAGGGGGCGATTATCACCCCTCCACTTT.

The chain couples TRBV7-3 to TRBJ2-3; D is possibly TRBD2 (6 bases). The V and J ends lost 5 bases and 5 bases respectively, with 20 bases between them. There are 16 residues in the CDR3. CDR1 SGHTA and CDR2 FQGTGA come from the germline V gene. The CDR3 DNA sequence: TGTGCCAGCAGCCCCCGTAGTCCGGGAGCCGGAGATACGCAGTATTTT. This gives the protein CASSPRSPGAGDTQYF.

V gene TRBV5-4 combines with J gene TRBJ2-1, with D possibly TRBD2 on 5 matching bases. The V end was cut by 5 bases, the J end by 7 bases, with 16 bases between. The CDR3 loop spans 14 amino acids. Germline V gives CDR1 SGHNT, CDR2 YYREEE (reference sequence). CDR3 DNA sequence: TGTGCCAGCAGGCTTGTTGAATCGGGAAATGAGCAGTTCTTC. This codes for CASRLVESGNEQFF.

This clone was seen a few times. The J gene is TRBJ1-3, the V gene TRBV7-9, with TRBD1 matching over 7 bases. V was clipped by 5 bases and J by 0 bases; unmatched bases: 7. CDR1 and CDR2 from the germline V gene are SEHNR and FQNEAQ (reference sequence). The CDR3 runs to 16 residues. The CDR3 loop is CASSRGQSISGNTIYF. CDR3 in DNA: TGTGCCAGCAGCAGGGGACAGAGCATCTCTGGAAACACCATATATTTT. The variable domain in full, completed from reference TRBV7-9 and TRBJ1-3, reads DTGVSQNPRHKITKRGQNVTFRCDPISEHNRLYWYRQTLGQGPEFLTYFQNEAQLEKSRLLSDRFSAERPKGSFSTLEIQRTEQGDSAMYLCASSRGQSISGNTIYFGEGSWLTVV.

The V call is TRBV5-1, the J call TRBJ2-5, with 9 nucleotides matching TRBD1. This CDR3 has 15 residues. J gave up 1 base and V 5 bases, and 6 bases lay outside the gene matches. From germline, CDR1 is SGHRS and CDR2 YFSETQ. CDR3 sequence: CASRRDRVGQETQYF. The CDR3 DNA is TGCGCCAGCAGACGGGACAGGGTAGGCCAAGAGACCCAGTACTTC.

The chain joins TRBV7-2 to TRBJ2-3, with 12 bases fitting TRBD2. The length of the CDR3 is 16 residues. CDR1 is SGHTA, CDR2 FQGNSA, per germline. With 1 base clipped from V and 12 bases from J, the junction kept 11 bases outside the gene matches. This chain's CDR3 is CASSLVSSGRAGSQYF. CDR3 nucleotide sequence: TGTGCCAGCAGCTTAGTTTCTAGCGGGAGGGCCGGGAGCCAGTATTTT.

The chain has TRBV7-9 and TRBJ1-5; TRBD1 might be the D (5 bases). The CDR3 runs 15 residues. The V gene's germline CDR1 is SEHNR and CDR2 FQNEAQ (reference sequence). The CDR3 nucleotides are TGTGTCGGAGGGGAAATTTTTGTCTTCGCGCGGCCCCAGCATTTT. It specifies CVGGEIFVFARPQHF.

V usage is TRBV7-2 and J usage is TRBJ1-4, with 9 bases aligning to TRBD1. Losses at the gene ends were 6 bases for V and 7 bases for J; bases not matched to a gene: 9. In germline, CDR1 is SGHTA, CDR2 FQGNSA. The CDR3 runs 15 residues. The CDR3 here is CASRPMTGGGEKLFF. The CDR3 nucleotides read TGTGCCAGCAGACCTATGACAGGGGGTGGTGAAAAACTGTTTTTT.

The J gene is TRBJ2-6, the V gene TRBV15, with D perhaps TRBD2 (5 bases). This CDR3 contains 16 residues. Trimming took off 5 bases at V and 0 bases at J, with 11 bases between the two ends. The germline V gene encodes CDR1 LNHNV and CDR2 YYDKDF (reference sequence). In nucleotides, the CDR3 is TGTGCCACCAGCCGACGGGGTGACTCTGGGGCCAACGTCCTGACTTTC. Protein sequence: CATSRRGDSGANVLTF.

This clone occurred a few times. The chain links TRBV9 to TRBJ2-1; TRBD2 matches 11 bases. After removal of 2 bases from V and 7 bases from J, the junction contained 8 bases not matched to a gene. The germline V gene has CDR1 SGDLS and CDR2 YYNGEE. The CDR3 runs 16 residues. CDR3 protein: CASSVLAGGPGNEQFF. In nucleotides, the CDR3 is TGTGCCAGCAGCGTTTTAGCGGGAGGGCCGGGAAATGAGCAGTTCTTC.

The V gene is TRBV9, the J gene TRBJ1-2; possibly TRBD1 for D (5 bases). This CDR3 is built from 14 residues. From germline, CDR1 is SGDLS and CDR2 YYNGEE. Trimming left V 4 bases short and J 4 bases short, with 14 bases between. CDR3 loop: CASSMTVEAYGYTF. The CDR3 DNA follows: TGTGCCAGCAGCATGACAGTCGAGGCCTATGGCTACACCTTC.

This clone occurred a few times. The genes are TRBV11-2 and TRBJ1-2; the match to TRBD1 covers 9 bases. The CDR3 extends over 15 amino acids. Germline trimming cut 7 bases from V and 7 bases from J; bases unmatched to any gene: 13. Germline CDR1 and CDR2: SGHAT and FQNNGV. The DNA for the CDR3 is TGTGCCAGCACTGCCGACAGGGGGAGAATTCGTGGCTACACCTTC. Amino acids: CASTADRGRIRGYTF.

V gene TRBV7-8 combines with J gene TRBJ2-3, with D possibly called TRBD1 or TRBD2 (6 bases each). This CDR3 comprises 15 residues. CDR1 SGHVS and CDR2 FQNEAQ come from the germline V gene. V was clipped by 3 bases and J by 1 base, with 11 bases between them. The CDR3 nucleotides are TGTGCCAGCAGCTTGTGGGGGGCAGGCACAGATACGCAGTATTTT. Its translation is CASSLWGAGTDTQYF.

This clone was counted once. This chain uses TRBV2 with TRBJ2-3; D is uncertain. Germline CDR1 and CDR2: SNHLY and FYNNEI. V was cut by 2 bases and J by 3 bases, with 6 bases left in between. The CDR3 contains 13 residues. The CDR3 DNA is TGTGCCAGCAGTGAATACTTGACAGATACGCAGTATTTT. Residues: CASSEYLTDTQYF.

The sample holds a few counts of this clone. V gene TRBV15 combines with J gene TRBJ2-2, with 9 bases matching TRBD1. V lost 7 bases, J lost 6 bases, and 9 bases stayed unmatched. The CDR3 spans 15 residues. CDR1 and CDR2 from the germline V gene are LNHNV and YYDKDF (reference sequence). CDR3 in amino acids: CATTAGQGSAGELFF. The CDR3 nucleotides read TGTGCCACCACCGCCGGACAGGGGTCGGCCGGGGAGCTGTTTTTT.

The chain combines TRBV7-2 with TRBJ2-2; D possibly corresponds to TRBD1 (6 bases). CDR3 length: 17 residues. V was shortened by 5 bases and J by 4 bases, with 20 bases between the two germline ends. The V gene's germline CDR1 is SGHTA and CDR2 FQGNSA. CDR3 coding DNA: TGTGCCAGCAGCATTAGTAGGGCAGGGGCTGGCACCGGGGAGCTGTTTTTT. Translation: CASSISRAGAGTGELFF. The whole variable domain, filled in from reference TRBV7-2 and TRBJ2-2, reads GAGVSQSPSNKVTEKGKDVELRCDPISGHTALYWYRQSLGQGLEFLIYFQGNSAPDKSGLPSDRFSAERTGGSVSTLTIQRTQQEDSAVYLCASSISRAGAGTGELFFGEGSRLTVL.

The chain uses TRBV30 and TRBJ2-7, with TRBD2 matching 10 bases. J lost 4 bases, V lost 5 bases, and 14 bases had no gene match. CDR1 GTSNPN and CDR2 SVGIG come from the germline V gene (reference sequence). There are 16 residues in the CDR3. The CDR3 DNA follows: TGTGCCTGGGGGCTCCGGCTAGCGGGAGACAAATACGAGCAGTACTTC. This sequence encodes CAWGLRLAGDKYEQYF.